Reported below is one TCR beta chain. This specimen belongs to a study of blood T cell repertoires in COVID-19. Study information: T cells, B-cell-depleted T cells, or PBMCs supplied cDNA or gDNA.

The germline V and J ends were trimmed by 7 bases and 2 bases, with 8 bases remaining between them. The length of the CDR3 is 12 residues. From germline, CDR1 is LNHDA and CDR2 SQIVND (reference sequence). TCRdb keeps only in-frame clones here, not all; method: immunoSEQ multiplex PCR. Of some 150,000 clones detected, approximately 90% appear once; the ten largest clones hold about 4.6%. Input material: peripheral blood. The genes are TRBV19 and TRBJ1-2, with no clear D. This receptor was identified in a woman aged 55-69 years with active or convalescent COVID-19. In nucleotides, the CDR3 is TGTGCCAGTACACCAGGAAACTATGGCTACACCTTC. Translation gives CASTPGNYGYTF.